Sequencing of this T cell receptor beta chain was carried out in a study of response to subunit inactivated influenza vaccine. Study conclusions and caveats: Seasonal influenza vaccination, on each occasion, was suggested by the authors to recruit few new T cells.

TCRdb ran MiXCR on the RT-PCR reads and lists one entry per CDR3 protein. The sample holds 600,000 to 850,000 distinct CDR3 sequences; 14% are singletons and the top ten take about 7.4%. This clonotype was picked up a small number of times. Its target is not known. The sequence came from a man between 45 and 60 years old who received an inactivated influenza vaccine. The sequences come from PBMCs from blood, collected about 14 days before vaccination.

DNA for the CDR3: TGTGCCAGCAGCTTCTTAGAGGGCCGGCAGTACTTC. Translation: CASSFLEGRQYF. The chain has TRBV14 and TRBJ2-7; a possible D gene is TRBD2 (5 bases). Trimming shortened V by 5 bases and J by 9 bases, and 14 bases separated the two germline ends. The CDR3 extends over 12 amino acids. Germline V gene lookup returns CDR1 SGHDN and CDR2 FVKESK.